Sequencing of this T cell receptor (beta chain) was carried out in a study of siplizumab effects on memory and regulatory T cells. Trimming stripped 4 bases from V and 0 bases from J, with 10 bases between. CDR1 SEHNR and CDR2 FQNEAQ come from the germline V gene (reference sequence). CDR3 size: 15 residues. Assay used: immunoSEQ multiplex PCR; TCRdb lists only in-frame clones, some missing. The sample has 94,000 or so clones, more than 95% seen once. The sample comprised naive CD4+ T cells sorted from blood. The chain links TRBV7-9 to TRBJ1-3; D unclear. This sequence originates from a human donor in good health. The CDR3 region is CASSSTWASGNTIYF. The DNA of the CDR3 is TGTGCCAGCAGCTCGACATGGGCCTCTGGAAACACCATATATTTT. Variable domain in full (rest from reference TRBV7-9 and TRBJ1-3): DTGVSQNPRHKITKRGQNVTFRCDPISEHNRLYWYRQTLGQGPEFLTYFQNEAQLEKSRLLSDRFSAERPKGSFSTLEIQRTEQGDSAMYLCASSSTWASGNTIYFGEGSWLTVV.